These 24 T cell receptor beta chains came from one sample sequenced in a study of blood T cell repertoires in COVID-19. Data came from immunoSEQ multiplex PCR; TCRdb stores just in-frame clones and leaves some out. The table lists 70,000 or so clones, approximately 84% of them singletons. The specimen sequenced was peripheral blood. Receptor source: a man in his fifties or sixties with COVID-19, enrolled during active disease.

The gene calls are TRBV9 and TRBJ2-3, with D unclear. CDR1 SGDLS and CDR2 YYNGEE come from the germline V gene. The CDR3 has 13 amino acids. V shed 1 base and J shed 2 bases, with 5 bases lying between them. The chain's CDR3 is CASSVRFTDTQYF. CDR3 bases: TGTGCCAGCAGCGTACGGTTCACAGATACGCAGTATTTT.

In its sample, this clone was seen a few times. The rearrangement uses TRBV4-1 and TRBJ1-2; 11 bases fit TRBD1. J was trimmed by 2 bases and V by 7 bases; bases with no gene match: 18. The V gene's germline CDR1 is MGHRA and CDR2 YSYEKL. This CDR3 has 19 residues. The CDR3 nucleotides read TGCGCCAGCACACGGGGACAGGGGGGCCTTATCTCGGCGAACTATGGCTACACCTTC. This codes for CASTRGQGGLISANYGYTF.

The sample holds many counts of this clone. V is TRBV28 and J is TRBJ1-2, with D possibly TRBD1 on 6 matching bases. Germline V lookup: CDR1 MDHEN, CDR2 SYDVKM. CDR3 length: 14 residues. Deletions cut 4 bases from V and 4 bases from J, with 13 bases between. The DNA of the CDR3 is TGTGCCAGCAGTTCCCTAAGGGGGAGCTATGGCTACACCTTC. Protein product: CASSSLRGSYGYTF.

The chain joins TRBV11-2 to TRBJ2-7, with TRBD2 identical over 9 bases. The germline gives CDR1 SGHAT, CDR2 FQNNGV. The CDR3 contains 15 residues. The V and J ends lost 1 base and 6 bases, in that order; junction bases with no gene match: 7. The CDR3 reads CASSLATSGLGEQYF. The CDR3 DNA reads TGTGCCAGCAGCTTAGCCACTAGCGGGTTGGGCGAGCAGTACTTC.

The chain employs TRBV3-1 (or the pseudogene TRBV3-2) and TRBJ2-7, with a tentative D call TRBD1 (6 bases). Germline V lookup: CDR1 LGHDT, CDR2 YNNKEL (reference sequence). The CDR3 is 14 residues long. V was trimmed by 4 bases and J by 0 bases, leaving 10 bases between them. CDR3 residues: CASSLGQSSYEQYF. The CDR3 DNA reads TGTGCCAGCAGCCTTGGACAGAGCTCCTACGAGCAGTACTTC.

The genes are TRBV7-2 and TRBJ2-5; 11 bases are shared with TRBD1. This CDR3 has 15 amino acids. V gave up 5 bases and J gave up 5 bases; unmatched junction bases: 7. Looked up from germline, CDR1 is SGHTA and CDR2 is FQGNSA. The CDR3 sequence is CASSTRTGGAETQYF. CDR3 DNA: TGTGCCAGCAGCACCCGGACAGGGGGCGCGGAGACCCAGTACTTC.

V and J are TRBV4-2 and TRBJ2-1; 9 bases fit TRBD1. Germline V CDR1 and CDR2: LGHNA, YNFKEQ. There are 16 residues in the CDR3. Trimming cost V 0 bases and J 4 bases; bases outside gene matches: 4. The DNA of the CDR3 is TGTGCCAGCAGCCAAGAGGGCGGGACAGGGTACAATGAGCAGTTCTTC. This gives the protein CASSQEGGTGYNEQFF.

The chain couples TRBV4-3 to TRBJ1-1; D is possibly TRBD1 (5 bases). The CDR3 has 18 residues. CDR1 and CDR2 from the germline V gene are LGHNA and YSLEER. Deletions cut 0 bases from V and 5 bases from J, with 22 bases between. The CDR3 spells CASSQDLNRAQSGTEAFF. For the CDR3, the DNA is TGCGCCAGCAGCCAAGATCTGAACCGGGCACAATCAGGGACTGAAGCTTTCTTT.

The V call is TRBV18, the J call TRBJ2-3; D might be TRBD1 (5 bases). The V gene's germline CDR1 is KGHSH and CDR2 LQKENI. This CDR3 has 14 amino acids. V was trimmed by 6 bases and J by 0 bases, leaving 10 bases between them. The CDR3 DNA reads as TGTGCCAGCTCGGGGCAGAGAAGCACAGATACGCAGTATTTT. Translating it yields CASSGQRSTDTQYF.

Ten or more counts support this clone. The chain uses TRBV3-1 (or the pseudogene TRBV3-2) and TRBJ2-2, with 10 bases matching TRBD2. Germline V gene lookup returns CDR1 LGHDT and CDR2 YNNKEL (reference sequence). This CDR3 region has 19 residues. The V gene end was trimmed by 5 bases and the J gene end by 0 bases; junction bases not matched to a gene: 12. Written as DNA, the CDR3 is TGTGCCAGCAGCGTCGGGACTAGCGAATACTACGCGAACACCGGGGAGCTGTTTTTT. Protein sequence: CASSVGTSEYYANTGELFF.

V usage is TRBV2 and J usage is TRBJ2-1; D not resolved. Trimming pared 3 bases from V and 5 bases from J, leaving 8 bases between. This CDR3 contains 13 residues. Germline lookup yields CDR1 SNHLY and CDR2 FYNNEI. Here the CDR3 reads CASSDGNDNEQFF. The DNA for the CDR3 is TGTGCCAGCAGTGACGGTAACGACAATGAGCAGTTCTTC. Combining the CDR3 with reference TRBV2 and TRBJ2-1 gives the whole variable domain EPEVTQTPSHQVTQMGQEVILRCVPISNHLYFYWYRQILGQKVEFLVSFYNNEISEKSEIFDDQFSVERPDGSNFTLKIRSTKLEDSAMYFCASSDGNDNEQFFGPGTRLTVL.

In DNA form, the CDR3 reads TGTGCCTGGAGACCCGGGACAGGGAGCTACGAGCAGTACTTC. This sequence encodes CAWRPGTGSYEQYF. The V call is TRBV30, the J call TRBJ2-7, with 9 bases fitting TRBD1. This CDR3 is 14 amino acids long. V lost 3 bases, J lost 3 bases, and 6 bases stayed unmatched. Germline CDR1 is GTSNPN and CDR2 is SVGIG (reference sequence).

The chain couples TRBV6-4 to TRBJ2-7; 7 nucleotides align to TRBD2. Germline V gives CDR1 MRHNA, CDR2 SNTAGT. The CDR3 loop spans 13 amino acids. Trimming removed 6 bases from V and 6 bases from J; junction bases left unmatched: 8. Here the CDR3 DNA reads TGTGCCAGCAGCCACTGGGGGGGATCCGAGCAGTACTTC. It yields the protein CASSHWGGSEQYF.

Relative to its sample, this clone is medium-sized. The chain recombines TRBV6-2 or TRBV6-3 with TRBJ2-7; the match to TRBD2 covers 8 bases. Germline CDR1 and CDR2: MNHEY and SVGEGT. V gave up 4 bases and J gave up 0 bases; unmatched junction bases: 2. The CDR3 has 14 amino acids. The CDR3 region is CASSFTSGSYEQYF. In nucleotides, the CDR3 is TGTGCCAGCAGTTTTACTAGCGGCTCCTACGAGCAGTACTTC.

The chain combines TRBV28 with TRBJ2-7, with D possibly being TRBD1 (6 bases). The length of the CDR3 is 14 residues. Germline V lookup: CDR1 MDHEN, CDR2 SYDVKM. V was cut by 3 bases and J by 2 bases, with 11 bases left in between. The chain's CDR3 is CASSLTGLPYEQYF. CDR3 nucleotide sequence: TGTGCCAGCAGTTTGACAGGATTGCCCTACGAGCAGTACTTC.

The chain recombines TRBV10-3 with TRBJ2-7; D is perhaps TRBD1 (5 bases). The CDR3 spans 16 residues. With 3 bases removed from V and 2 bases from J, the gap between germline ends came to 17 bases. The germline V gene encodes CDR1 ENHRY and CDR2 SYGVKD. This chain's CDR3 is CAISDPRGYTTYEQYF. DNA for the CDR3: TGTGCCATCAGTGACCCTAGGGGTTATACCACCTACGAGCAGTACTTC.

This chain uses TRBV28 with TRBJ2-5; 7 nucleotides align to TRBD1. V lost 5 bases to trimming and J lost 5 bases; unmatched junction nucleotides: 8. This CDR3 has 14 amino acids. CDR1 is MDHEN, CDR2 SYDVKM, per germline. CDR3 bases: TGTGCCAGCAGTCTCCAACAGGGGTGGGAGACCCAGTACTTC. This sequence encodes CASSLQQGWETQYF.

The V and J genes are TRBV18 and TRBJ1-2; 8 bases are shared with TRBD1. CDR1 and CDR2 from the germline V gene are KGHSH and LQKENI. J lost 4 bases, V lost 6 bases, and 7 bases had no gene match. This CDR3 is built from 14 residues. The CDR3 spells CASSGQGSFYGYTF. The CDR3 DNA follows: TGTGCCAGCTCTGGACAGGGATCTTTCTATGGCTACACCTTC.

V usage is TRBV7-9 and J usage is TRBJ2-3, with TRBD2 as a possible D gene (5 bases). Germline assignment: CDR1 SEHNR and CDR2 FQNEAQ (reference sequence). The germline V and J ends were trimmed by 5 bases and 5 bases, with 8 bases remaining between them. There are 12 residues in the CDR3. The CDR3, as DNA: TGTGCCAGCAGCGCCGGAGGAGATACGCAGTATTTT. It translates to CASSAGGDTQYF.

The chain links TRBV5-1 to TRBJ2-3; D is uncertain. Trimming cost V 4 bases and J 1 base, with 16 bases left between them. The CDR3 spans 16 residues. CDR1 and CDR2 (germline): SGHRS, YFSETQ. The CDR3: CASSPWMGRGTDTQYF. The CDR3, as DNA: TGCGCCAGCAGCCCCTGGATGGGTCGGGGCACAGATACGCAGTATTTT.

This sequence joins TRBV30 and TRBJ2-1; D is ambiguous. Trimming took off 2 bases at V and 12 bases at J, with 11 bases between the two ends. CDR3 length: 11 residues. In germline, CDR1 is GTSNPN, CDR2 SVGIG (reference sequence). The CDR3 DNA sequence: TGTGCCTGGAGTAAGCCCTTACCGCAGTTCTTC. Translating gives CAWSKPLPQFF. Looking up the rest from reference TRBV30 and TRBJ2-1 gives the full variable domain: SQTIHQWPATLVQPVGSPLSLECTVEGTSNPNLYWYRQAAGRGLQLLFYSVGIGQISSEVPQNLSASRPQDRQFILSSKKLLLSDSGFYLCAWSKPLPQFFGPGTRLTVL.

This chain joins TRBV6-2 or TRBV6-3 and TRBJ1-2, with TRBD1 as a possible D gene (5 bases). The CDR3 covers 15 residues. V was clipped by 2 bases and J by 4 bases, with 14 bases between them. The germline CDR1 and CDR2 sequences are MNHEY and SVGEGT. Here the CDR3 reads CASSYTETVLYGYTF. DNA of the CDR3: TGTGCCAGCAGTTACACTGAGACAGTTCTCTATGGCTACACCTTC.

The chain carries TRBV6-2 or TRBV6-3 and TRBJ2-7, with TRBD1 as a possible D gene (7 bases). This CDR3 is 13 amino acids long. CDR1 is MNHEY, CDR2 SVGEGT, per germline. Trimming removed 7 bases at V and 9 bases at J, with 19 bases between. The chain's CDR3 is CASTPDRTGGQYF. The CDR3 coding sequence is TGTGCCAGCACCCCGGACAGGACCGGGGGGCAGTACTTC.

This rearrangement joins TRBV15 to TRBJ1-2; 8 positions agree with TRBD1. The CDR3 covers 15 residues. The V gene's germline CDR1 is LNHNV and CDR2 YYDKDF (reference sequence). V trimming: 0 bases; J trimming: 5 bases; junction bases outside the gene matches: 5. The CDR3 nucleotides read TGTGCCACCAGCAGAGACCCGACAGGGGTTTATGGCTACACCTTC. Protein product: CATSRDPTGVYGYTF.